This passage covers 20 T cell receptor beta chains from one sample sequenced in a study of blood T cell repertoires in COVID-19. The table came from immunoSEQ multiplex PCR; TCRdb's copy has only in-frame clones and leaves some out. The sample lists 200,000 to 250,000 clones, 70% to 85% occurring once. Sequencing input: PBMCs or T cells enriched from blood (not recorded which). All receptors derive from a woman aged 55-69 years who had recovered from COVID-19.

This clone was seen only a few times. The rearrangement uses TRBV6-5 and TRBJ2-2; D unresolved. Germline assignment: CDR1 MNHEY and CDR2 SVGAGI. The CDR3 covers 12 residues. Trimming cost V 7 bases and J 3 bases, with 6 bases left between them. CDR3 nucleotides: TGTGCCAGCACCTCTTACACCGGGGAGCTGTTTTTT. Its protein product is CASTSYTGELFF.

The J gene is TRBJ1-5, the V gene TRBV7-9, with D maybe TRBD1 (6 bases). Germline V lookup: CDR1 SEHNR, CDR2 FQNEAQ (reference sequence). V lost 2 bases, J lost 2 bases, and 10 bases lay in between. The CDR3 has 15 residues. The DNA of the CDR3 is TGTGCCAGCAGCTTAACGGGACAAGGCAATCAGCCCCAGCATTTT. Encoded protein: CASSLTGQGNQPQHF.

This sequence joins TRBV2 and TRBJ1-4; 9 bases align to TRBD1. Trimming at V came to 6 bases and at J to 3 bases, leaving 5 bases not matched to a gene. The CDR3 is made up of 15 amino acids. Germline CDR1 and CDR2: SNHLY and FYNNEI. Here the CDR3 DNA reads TGTGCCAGCAGGGACAGGGGTACAGCTAATGAAAAACTGTTTTTT. It encodes CASRDRGTANEKLFF.

The chain joins TRBV18 to TRBJ1-1, with D unclear. This CDR3 is built from 14 residues. Germline-derived CDR1 and CDR2 are KGHSH and LQKENI. Deletions cut 6 bases from V and 11 bases from J, with 22 bases between. The CDR3 nucleotides read TGTGCCAGCTCGGTGGGCAACCCGACCTCCTGGGCTTTCTTT. This codes for CASSVGNPTSWAFF.

CDR3: CASSLDPGRGTEAFF. The CDR3 region has the DNA TGTGCCAGCAGCTTAGATCCTGGTCGGGGCACTGAAGCTTTCTTT. The chain joins TRBV11-2 to TRBJ1-1; no reliable D call. V lost 0 bases and J lost 4, with 12 bases in between. The CDR3 runs to 15 residues. Germline V gene data show CDR1 as SGHAT and CDR2 as FQNNGV.

The chain recombines TRBV6-5 with TRBJ2-7, with TRBD2 as a possible D gene (6 bases). Trimming removed 5 bases from V and 1 base from J, with 15 bases in between. The germline CDR1 and CDR2 sequences are MNHEY and SVGAGI. The CDR3 runs to 15 residues. CDR3 in amino acids: CASSLVSGISYEQYF. CDR3 sequence (DNA): TGTGCCAGCAGTCTGGTTAGCGGCATTTCCTACGAGCAGTACTTC.

The chain has TRBV15 and TRBJ1-1; 9 nucleotides align to TRBD1. CDR1 is LNHNV, CDR2 YYDKDF, per germline (reference sequence). The junction had 9 bases not matched to a gene; V was cut back by 3 bases and J by 10 bases. The CDR3 sequence is 14 residues long. CDR3: CATSRSGTGLVAFF. The CDR3 nucleotides read TGTGCCACCAGCAGGTCCGGGACAGGGCTCGTAGCTTTCTTT.

The gene calls are TRBV10-3 and TRBJ2-1; weak D call: TRBD1 (5 bases). The V end lost 5 bases, the J end lost 5 bases, and 13 bases lay between the germline ends. Germline CDR1 is ENHRY and CDR2 is SYGVKD. The CDR3 length is 14 residues. The CDR3 nucleotides are TGTGCCATCAGTCCCCTCAGGGTCGACAATGAGCAGTTCTTC. Amino acids: CAISPLRVDNEQFF.

This clone was seen just once. The chain has TRBV18 and TRBJ2-2; D perhaps matches TRBD2 (5 bases). Trimming took off 4 bases at V and 0 bases at J, with 21 bases between the two ends. The length of the CDR3 is 19 residues. CDR1 and CDR2 from the germline V gene are KGHSH and LQKENI. The CDR3 nucleotides are TGTGCCAGCTCACGGGTAGGACTGCTCAATCCGACGAACACCGGGGAGCTGTTTTTT. This gives the protein CASSRVGLLNPTNTGELFF.

V gene TRBV19 combines with J gene TRBJ2-5; 16 positions match TRBD2. The CDR3 loop spans 16 amino acids. Germline values: CDR1 LNHDA, CDR2 SQIVND (reference sequence). V lost 7 bases to trimming and J lost 5 bases; unmatched junction nucleotides: 7. The chain's CDR3 is CASTGTSGRAGETQYF. Written as DNA, the CDR3 is TGTGCCAGTACCGGGACTAGCGGGAGGGCCGGGGAGACCCAGTACTTC.

V is TRBV5-1 and J is TRBJ2-5, with 7 bases fitting TRBD2. Germline V gene data show CDR1 as SGHRS and CDR2 as YFSETQ. The V gene end was trimmed by 4 bases and the J gene end by 11 bases; junction bases not matched to a gene: 8. CDR3 length equals 12 residues. The CDR3 nucleotides read TGCGCCAGCAGCCAAAGACCGGGGGGACAGTACTTC. This sequence encodes CASSQRPGGQYF.

The chain carries TRBV19 and TRBJ1-3; TRBD1 matches 7 bases. CDR1 is LNHDA, CDR2 SQIVND, per germline (reference sequence). V lost 11 bases and J lost 0; bases outside the gene matches: 7. This CDR3 spans 14 amino acids. The CDR3 DNA sequence: TGTGCCGCCGCGGACAGGAGCTCTGGAAACACCATATATTTT. It specifies CAAADRSSGNTIYF.

This chain links TRBV27 with TRBJ2-5; TRBD1 matches at 7 bases. Germline lookup yields CDR1 MNHEY and CDR2 SMNVEV (reference sequence). The junction had 6 bases not matched to a gene; V was cut back by 0 bases and J by 5 bases. The CDR3 sequence is 15 residues long. The CDR3: CASSLSTTGSETQYF. In DNA, the CDR3 is TGTGCCAGCAGTTTATCGACGACAGGGTCGGAGACCCAGTACTTC.

CDR3 DNA sequence: TGTGCCAGCACCAAGAGAGATACGCAGTATTTT. Its protein is CASTKRDTQYF. This sequence joins TRBV2 and TRBJ2-3; D is uncertain. There are 11 residues in the CDR3. The V end was cut by 7 bases, the J end by 5 bases, with 7 bases between. Germline V gives CDR1 SNHLY, CDR2 FYNNEI.

The CDR3 protein is CATSDPGDGNTDTQYF. The CDR3 DNA sequence: TGTGCCACCAGTGATCCGGGGGACGGGAACACAGATACGCAGTATTTT. The rearrangement uses TRBV24-1 and TRBJ2-3; TRBD2 might be the D (6 bases). The ends were cut back, 3 bases at V and 2 bases at J, with 14 bases in the middle. The CDR3 loop spans 16 amino acids. Germline V CDR1 and CDR2: KGHDR, SFDVKD.

The rearrangement uses TRBV19 and TRBJ1-6; D is uncertain. The V gene lost 6 bases and the J gene lost 7 bases, with 10 bases spanning the gap. The CDR3 extends over 13 amino acids. Germline V gene sequence: CDR1 LNHDA, CDR2 SQIVND (reference sequence). The CDR3 protein is CASRTGSNSPLHF. DNA of the CDR3: TGTGCCAGTAGGACGGGGTCGAATTCACCCCTCCACTTT.

CDR3: CASVSSVRWTSNEQYF. CDR3 DNA sequence: TGTGCCAGCGTTTCCTCGGTACGGTGGACTTCCAACGAGCAGTACTTC. V and J are TRBV6-7 and TRBJ2-7; a weak D match, TRBD2 (5 bases). TRBV6-7 is designated an ORF whose function remains uncertain. The germline V and J ends were trimmed by 8 bases and 5 bases, with 25 bases remaining between them. The CDR3 sequence is 16 residues long.

J is TRBJ1-1 and V is TRBV7-2, with 9 positions matching TRBD1. CDR3 length: 14 amino acids. The V gene's germline CDR1 is SGHTA and CDR2 FQGNSA. The V gene end was trimmed by 3 bases and the J gene end by 1 base; junction bases not matched to a gene: 0. This CDR3 reads CASSLGQGNTEAFF. In DNA, the CDR3 is TGTGCCAGCAGCTTGGGACAGGGGAACACTGAAGCTTTCTTT.

The J gene is TRBJ1-5, the V gene TRBV7-8; TRBD1 aligns across 7 bases. V shed 5 bases, J shed 0 bases, and the junction held 7 bases outside the gene matches. The CDR3 length is 16 residues. Germline CDR1 reads SGHVS; CDR2 reads FQNEAQ. The CDR3 nucleotides read TGTGCCAGCAGCCTGGACAGGACTTATAGCAATCAGCCCCAGCATTTT. Its protein product is CASSLDRTYSNQPQHF.

The chain has TRBV5-1 and TRBJ1-1; 7 bases agree with TRBD1. This CDR3 is 18 amino acids long. Germline V gene sequence: CDR1 SGHRS, CDR2 YFSETQ. V dropped 0 bases and J dropped 3; count of bases not matched to a gene: 14. The CDR3 DNA reads TGCGCCAGCAGCTTGGCCGGTTCTCTAGCCAGGGGGTACACTGAAGCTTTCTTT. Amino acids: CASSLAGSLARGYTEAFF.